Below, 18 T cell receptor beta chains from the same sample are listed, as sequenced in a study of blood T cell repertoires in COVID-19. TCRdb's table, derived via immunoSEQ multiplex PCR, lists solely in-frame clones and lacks some. The sample has 100,000 to 150,000 clones; around 87% are singletons. The sequenced material came from peripheral blood. The receptors here all came from a woman aged 60-75 years with acute or convalescent COVID-19.

In this sample, this clone turned up a few times. The CDR3 protein is CASSPSSGQGNGYTF. As DNA, the CDR3 is TGTGCCAGTAGTCCGTCCTCTGGACAGGGTAACGGCTACACCTTC. The rearrangement uses TRBV19 and TRBJ1-2; TRBD1 aligns across 8 bases. The V gene end was trimmed by 5 bases and the J gene end by 8 bases; junction bases not matched to a gene: 13. CDR1 and CDR2 from the germline V gene are LNHDA and SQIVND (reference sequence). This CDR3 spans 15 amino acids.

This chain connects TRBV28 to TRBJ1-1, with D possibly matching TRBD1 (6 bases). Germline CDR1 reads MDHEN; CDR2 reads SYDVKM. V was clipped by 4 bases and J by 1 base, with 13 bases between them. The CDR3 has 15 residues. CDR3 DNA: TGTGCCAGCAGTTCTACAGGGAGGGAGAACACTGAAGCTTTCTTT. It encodes CASSSTGRENTEAFF.

The rearrangement links TRBV18 to TRBJ1-6; D unresolved. This CDR3 has 15 residues. Trimming cost V 2 bases and J 6 bases, with 11 bases left between them. The V gene's germline CDR1 is KGHSH and CDR2 LQKENI. CDR3 in DNA: TGTGCCAGCTCACCAGCAATCAGATCTAATTCACCCCTCCACTTT. Its protein product is CASSPAIRSNSPLHF.

A single count supports this clone. V gene TRBV29-1 combines with J gene TRBJ1-1; D ambiguous. Trimming took 7 bases from V and 7 from J, leaving 13 bases between them. From germline, CDR1 is SQVTM and CDR2 ANQGSEA. The CDR3 is made up of 11 amino acids. The CDR3, as DNA: TGCAGCGCCTCGGGCCGGGGTGAAGCTTTCTTT. Protein: CSASGRGEAFF. Supplemented by reference TRBV29-1 and TRBJ1-1, the full variable domain reads SAVISQKPSRDICQRGTSLTIQCQVDSQVTMMFWYRQQPGQSLTLIATANQGSEATYESGFVIDKFPISRPNLTFSTLTVSNMSPEDSSIYLCSASGRGEAFFGQGTRLTVV.

This clone was picked up one time. This chain connects TRBV19 to TRBJ1-5; 7 bases match TRBD1. Trimming took 5 bases from V and 4 from J; bases not matched to a gene: 8. Germline V CDR1 and CDR2: LNHDA, SQIVND (reference sequence). CDR3 length equals 15 residues. CDR3 protein: CASSPRQGRNQPQHF. Here the CDR3 DNA reads TGTGCCAGTAGTCCGAGACAGGGTAGAAATCAGCCCCAGCATTTT.

J is TRBJ2-1 and V is TRBV5-1; 9 bases map to TRBD2. From germline, CDR1 is SGHRS and CDR2 YFSETQ. The V and J ends lost 4 bases and 7 bases, in that order; junction bases with no gene match: 15. The CDR3 extends over 17 amino acids. Here the CDR3 reads CASSAAGGTRLGNEQFF. The CDR3 nucleotides read TGCGCCAGCAGCGCCGCGGGAGGGACTAGGTTAGGTAATGAGCAGTTCTTC.

The chain couples TRBV9 to TRBJ2-1, with 9 bases fitting TRBD2. Germline assignment: CDR1 SGDLS and CDR2 YYNGEE. The CDR3 covers 16 residues. V trimming: 4 bases; J trimming: 6 bases; junction bases outside the gene matches: 11. CDR3 loop: CASSLDSGRTINEQFF. CDR3 nucleotide sequence: TGTGCCAGCAGCCTCGACAGCGGGAGGACGATCAATGAGCAGTTCTTC.

The V call is TRBV5-1, the J call TRBJ1-1; TRBD1 agrees at 7 bases. After removal of 3 bases from V and 2 bases from J, the junction contained 7 bases not matched to a gene. This CDR3 region has 15 residues. In germline, CDR1 is SGHRS, CDR2 YFSETQ. The CDR3 loop reads CASSSETGTNTEAFF. For the CDR3, the DNA is TGCGCCAGCAGCTCGGAGACAGGGACTAACACTGAAGCTTTCTTT.

The V call is TRBV5-4, the J call TRBJ1-4; D remains ambiguous. Germline CDR1 reads SGHNT; CDR2 reads YYREEE (reference sequence). Trimming pared 0 bases from V and 11 bases from J, leaving 17 bases between. The CDR3 is 15 residues long. The CDR3 bases are TGTGCCAGCAGCTTGGAGGGCCCGGCCAGAGGGAAACTGTTTTTT. Amino acid sequence: CASSLEGPARGKLFF.

This chain uses TRBV21-1 with TRBJ2-7; the DNA was not compared with TRBD2, the D call given in the table. TRBV21-1 is shown as a pseudogene. The CDR3 is made up of 14 amino acids. CDR3 coding DNA: TGTGCCAGCCGGCTAGCGGGAGAGGTCTACGAGCAGTACGTC. Its translation is CASRLAGEVYEQYV.

The gene calls are TRBV18 and TRBJ1-2; D might be TRBD1 (6 bases). The CDR3 sequence is 12 residues long. Germline V gene sequence: CDR1 KGHSH, CDR2 LQKENI. The V end was cut by 2 bases, the J end by 8 bases, with 9 bases between. The CDR3 protein is CASSPTGGGYTF. CDR3 DNA sequence: TGTGCCAGCTCACCAACGGGGGGCGGCTACACCTTC.

The V and J genes are TRBV5-1 and TRBJ2-5; no clear D gene. The CDR3 contains 15 residues. The V gene's germline CDR1 is SGHRS and CDR2 YFSETQ. The V and J ends lost 0 bases and 1 base respectively, with 10 bases between them. CDR3 in amino acids: CASSLALGPQETQYF. In nucleotides, the CDR3 is TGCGCCAGCAGCTTGGCCCTGGGCCCCCAAGAGACCCAGTACTTC.

J is TRBJ1-2 and V is TRBV5-4; TRBD1 matches 10 bases. CDR3 length equals 15 residues. Losses at the gene ends were 2 bases for V and 3 bases for J; bases not matched to a gene: 4. Germline loops: CDR1 SGHNT, CDR2 YYREEE (reference sequence). This CDR3 is CASSLSGTGDYGYTF. CDR3 DNA sequence: TGTGCCAGCAGCTTATCAGGGACAGGGGACTATGGCTACACCTTC.

The V and J genes are TRBV9 and TRBJ1-1; D gene uncertain. CDR1 is SGDLS and CDR2 is YYNGEE in the germline V gene. CDR3 length: 14 amino acids. Between the trimmed V and J ends, which lost 1 base and 2 bases, there was a span of 9 bases. DNA of the CDR3: TGTGCCAGCAGCGTAAACCAAGCCAACACTGAAGCTTTCTTT. Translation: CASSVNQANTEAFF.

This chain links TRBV3-1 (or the pseudogene TRBV3-2) with TRBJ1-2, with D tentatively TRBD1 (5 bases). CDR3 length: 15 residues. The V gene's germline CDR1 is LGHDT and CDR2 YNNKEL (reference sequence). The germline V and J ends were trimmed by 4 bases and 0 bases, with 12 bases remaining between them. The CDR3 region has the DNA TGTGCCAGCAGCCTTCGGACAACCACTAACTATGGCTACACCTTC. Encoded protein: CASSLRTTTNYGYTF.

This clone was counted a few times. CDR3 nucleotide sequence: TGTGCCAGCAGTTTATCTCCGCGTGCAGGGAACACTGAAGCTTTCTTT. As protein: CASSLSPRAGNTEAFF. The chain is built from TRBV28 and TRBJ1-1; D gene unclear. Germline V gene sequence: CDR1 MDHEN, CDR2 SYDVKM. Trimming removed 1 base at V and 1 base at J, with 13 bases between. This CDR3 contains 16 residues.

The chain couples TRBV24-1 to TRBJ1-2, with 8 bases lining up with TRBD1. The germline V gene encodes CDR1 KGHDR and CDR2 SFDVKD. The CDR3 contains 17 residues. The V segment lost 4 bases and the J segment 1 base; nucleotides outside the gene matches: 10. CDR3 nucleotides: TGTGCCACCAGTGACGGACAGGGACCCTCTTTTAACTATGGCTACACCTTC. Residues: CATSDGQGPSFNYGYTF.

Notes on this clone: Distinct nucleotide sequences in the sample also encode this CDR3. V gene TRBV19 combines with J gene TRBJ1-1, with 7 bases fitting TRBD1. Germline lookup yields CDR1 LNHDA and CDR2 SQIVND (reference sequence). Trimming took 6 bases from V and 2 from J; bases not matched to a gene: 3. This CDR3 spans 13 amino acids. The CDR3 bases are TGTGCCAGTAGCGGACAGGTCAACACTGAAGCTTTCTTT. It is translated as CASSGQVNTEAFF.